The 14 T cell receptor beta chains listed next were all sequenced from one sample in a study of blood T cells in healthy people across ages. The use of a sample-barcoded 5' primer and a J-beta primer mix characterized a second PCR of roughly 6 to 11 cycles. TCRdb used MiXCR to reprocess the 5' RACE reads, holding one entry per CDR3 protein. Here the sample spans 600,000 to 1,000,000 distinct CDR3 sequences, over 45% being singletons. Sequencing used blood. Source of these receptors: a man aged 25-40 years in good health.

Many counts were recorded for this clonotype. The chain uses TRBV7-2 and TRBJ2-5; 14 bases map to TRBD2. The CDR3 has 15 amino acids. The V and J ends lost 3 bases and 6 bases, in that order; junction bases with no gene match: 3. Germline V gene sequence: CDR1 SGHTA, CDR2 FQGNSA. CDR3 sequence (DNA): TGTGCCAGCAGCTTTGGGACTAGCGGGAGCCAGACCCAGTACTTC. This codes for CASSFGTSGSQTQYF.

This clonotype appeared a few times. The gene calls are TRBV3-1 and TRBJ1-5; the match to TRBD1 covers 7 bases. Germline V lookup: CDR1 LGHDT, CDR2 YNNKEL (reference sequence). J gave up 6 bases and V 4 bases, and 3 bases lay outside the gene matches. The CDR3 runs 13 residues. CDR3 nucleotides: TGTGCCAGCAGCCGCCAGGGGGGTCAGCCCCAGCATTTT. Translation gives CASSRQGGQPQHF.

This clonotype showed up just once. V gene TRBV5-1 combines with J gene TRBJ2-3; the match to TRBD1 covers 8 bases. J was trimmed by 2 bases and V by 2 bases; bases with no gene match: 4. CDR1 and CDR2 (germline): SGHRS, YFSETQ. The CDR3 loop spans 15 amino acids. The CDR3 here is CASSFGRGPTDTQYF. In DNA form, the CDR3 reads TGCGCCAGCAGCTTCGGCAGGGGGCCCACAGATACGCAGTATTTT.

CDR3 bases: TGCAGTGCTTTGGGGGAAGGGTGGTCCTACGAGCAGTACTTC. Encoded protein: CSALGEGWSYEQYF. The V call is TRBV20-1, the J call TRBJ2-7, with D tentatively TRBD1 or TRBD2 (5 bases each). The CDR3 runs 14 residues. In germline, CDR1 is DFQATT, CDR2 SNEGSKA (reference sequence). V lost 5 bases to trimming and J lost 1 base, with 15 bases between them.

The CDR3 here is CSARGLTSGLLNIQYF. In nucleotides, the CDR3 is TGCAGTGCTAGAGGGCTGACCTCTGGGCTACTAAACATTCAGTACTTC. The chain combines TRBV20-1 with TRBJ2-7, with D uncertain. Matching the DNA end better, TRBJ2-4 makes the J call doubtful. The germline CDR1 and CDR2 sequences are DFQATT and SNEGSKA (reference sequence). The CDR3 length is 16 residues.

The chain is built from TRBV6-1 and TRBJ1-5; D remains unclear. Looked up from germline, CDR1 is MNHNS and CDR2 is SASEGT. Between the trimmed V and J ends, which lost 9 bases and 0 bases, there was a span of 21 bases. This CDR3 region has 17 residues. The CDR3 spells CASSTQFAPDSNQPQHF. In nucleotides, the CDR3 is TGTGCCAGTAGTACCCAATTCGCGCCGGATAGCAATCAGCCCCAGCATTTT.

The chain has TRBV20-1 and TRBJ2-3, with D possibly being TRBD1 or TRBD2 (5 bases each). V lost 0 bases and J 5 bases, leaving 12 bases between the germline ends. CDR1 is DFQATT and CDR2 is SNEGSKA in the germline V gene (reference sequence). The CDR3 is made up of 14 amino acids. The CDR3 bases are TGCAGTGCTAGAGATGGACAAGGAGGAGATACGCAGTATTTT. Residues: CSARDGQGGDTQYF.

This clonotype was observed a handful of times. This sequence joins TRBV4-3 and TRBJ2-7; 10 bases agree with TRBD1. The germline CDR1 and CDR2 sequences are LGHNA and YSLEER. CDR3 size: 19 residues. J gave up 3 bases and V 3 bases, and 17 bases lay outside the gene matches. CDR3 amino acids: CASSQDTGTGVLVGYEQYF. CDR3 sequence (DNA): TGCGCCAGCAGCCAGGATACCGGGACAGGGGTGCTTGTTGGCTACGAGCAGTACTTC.

The chain is built from TRBV4-2 and TRBJ2-1; D is unclear. CDR1 LGHNA and CDR2 YNFKEQ come from the germline V gene. V shed 3 bases and J shed 5 bases, with 32 bases lying between them. This CDR3 is 21 amino acids long. The CDR3 bases are TGTGCCAGCAGCCACCCTCCCATAACCGGGCCCTGGGAAATCCAACACAATGAGCAGTTCTTC. As protein: CASSHPPITGPWEIQHNEQFF.

This clonotype showed up just a few times. The chain carries TRBV7-2 and TRBJ2-3, with D perhaps matching TRBD1 (5 bases). The CDR3 has 16 residues. V lost 1 base and J 2 bases, leaving 13 bases between the germline ends. CDR1 and CDR2 (germline): SGHTA, FQGNSA. Here the CDR3 reads CASSLGGGLTTDTQYF. CDR3 DNA: TGTGCCAGCAGCTTAGGGGGCGGCCTAACCACAGATACGCAGTATTTT.

CDR3 in DNA: TGTGCCAGTTCGGGAGTCGTCCCGATAATCACAGATACGCAGTATTTT. Translation gives CASSGVVPIITDTQYF. The chain combines TRBV7-8 with TRBJ2-3, with D possibly matching TRBD2 (6 bases). The CDR3 totals 16 residues. Trimming left V 9 bases short and J 2 bases short, with 21 bases between. The germline V gene has CDR1 SGHVS and CDR2 FQNEAQ.

The rearrangement joins TRBV7-2 to TRBJ2-7; 9 bases agree with TRBD2. The J segment lost 5 bases and the V segment lost 5 bases, leaving 10 bases of the junction unmatched. CDR1 is SGHTA and CDR2 is FQGNSA in the germline V gene. The CDR3 runs to 15 residues. Here the CDR3 reads CASSAPLAGRDEQYF. CDR3 bases: TGTGCCAGCAGCGCTCCACTAGCGGGCCGGGACGAGCAGTACTTC.

The rearrangement joins TRBV6-2 or TRBV6-3 to TRBJ1-2, with unresolved D. In germline, CDR1 is MNHEY, CDR2 SVGEGT. V lost 5 bases, J lost 7 bases, and 11 bases lay in between. The CDR3 extends over 12 amino acids. The CDR3 DNA sequence: TGTGCCAGCAGTACCTCAGGAGCTGGCTACACCTTC. It specifies CASSTSGAGYTF.

This chain uses TRBV9 with TRBJ2-4, with no clear D. Trimming cost V 10 bases and J 4 bases, with 6 bases left between them. This CDR3 has 10 amino acids. Germline V gene lookup returns CDR1 SGDLS and CDR2 YYNGEE. The CDR3 DNA reads as TGTGCCGGCGGAAAAAACATTCAGTACTTC. Its translation is CAGGKNIQYF.